This passage covers 28 T cell receptor beta chains from one sample sequenced in a study of blood T cell repertoires in COVID-19. Produced via immunoSEQ multiplex PCR; TCRdb's table is partial and in-frame only. The repertoire holds some 110,000 clones, with over 65% as singletons. Sample: peripheral blood. The source is a man aged 65-85 years with acute or convalescent COVID-19.

The V call is TRBV27, the J call TRBJ1-2; the match to TRBD1 covers 10 bases. The V and J ends lost 3 bases and 3 bases, in that order; junction bases with no gene match: 1. The length of the CDR3 is 14 residues. Per the germline V gene, CDR1 is MNHEY and CDR2 is SMNVEV (reference sequence). CDR3 coding DNA: TGTGCCAGCAGTTTGACAGGGGGCCACTATGGCTACACCTTC. Its protein is CASSLTGGHYGYTF.

The chain uses TRBV7-6 and TRBJ2-7; a possible D gene is TRBD2 (6 bases). The V gene's germline CDR1 is SGHVS and CDR2 FNYEAQ. The V end was cut by 5 bases, the J end by 7 bases, with 24 bases between. The CDR3 is 16 residues long. CDR3: CASSSVGGAVTGEQYF. Written as DNA, the CDR3 is TGTGCCAGCAGCAGTGTCGGGGGTGCGGTGACGGGTGAGCAGTACTTC. Variable domain in full (rest from reference TRBV7-6 and TRBJ2-7): GAGVSQSPRYKVTKRGQDVALRCDPISGHVSLYWYRQALGQGPEFLTYFNYEAQQDKSGLPNDRFSAERPEGSISTLTIQRTEQRDSAMYRCASSSVGGAVTGEQYFGPGTRLTVT.

The CDR3 DNA reads TGTGCCAGCAGCTTGGAGATCGGACAGAGTAACTACGAGCAGTACTTC. The encoded protein is CASSLEIGQSNYEQYF. The chain joins TRBV5-6 to TRBJ2-7; D is perhaps TRBD1 (6 bases). CDR1 and CDR2 (germline): SGHDT, YYEEEE. Trimming stripped 0 bases from V and 3 bases from J, with 16 bases between. The CDR3 runs 16 residues.

This clone was observed a few times. The chain carries TRBV2 and TRBJ1-3; D may be TRBD1 (6 bases). The CDR3 loop spans 14 amino acids. V was clipped by 6 bases and J by 2 bases, with 11 bases between them. Looked up from germline, CDR1 is SNHLY and CDR2 is FYNNEI. As DNA, the CDR3 is TGTGCCAGCAGCTTACAGGGAGCTGGAAACACCATATATTTT. This sequence encodes CASSLQGAGNTIYF.

The V and J genes are TRBV5-6 and TRBJ2-7, with a tentative D call TRBD2 (6 bases). CDR1 is SGHDT and CDR2 is YYEEEE in the germline V gene. The V end lost 6 bases, the J end lost 0 bases, and 22 bases lay between the germline ends. The CDR3 sequence is 17 residues long. The CDR3 loop reads CASTDWAGPSSSYEQYF. CDR3 bases: TGTGCCAGCACCGATTGGGCGGGGCCTTCGAGCTCCTACGAGCAGTACTTC.

The chain has TRBV7-6 and TRBJ2-3; 9 nucleotides match TRBD2. Germline CDR1 SGHVS, CDR2 FNYEAQ. The CDR3 runs 16 residues. V lost 4 bases to trimming and J lost 1 base; unmatched junction nucleotides: 6. The DNA for the CDR3 is TGTGCCAGCAGCTCGGATAGCGGGAGAGGCACAGATACGCAGTATTTT. Translated, it gives CASSSDSGRGTDTQYF.

V gene TRBV28 combines with J gene TRBJ1-2; TRBD1 aligns across 7 bases. J was trimmed by 2 bases and V by 6 bases; bases with no gene match: 9. The germline V gene has CDR1 MDHEN and CDR2 SYDVKM. This CDR3 is built from 15 residues. In DNA, the CDR3 is TGTGCCAGCAGCCACCGTACAGGGGAAAACTATGGCTACACCTTC. Its protein is CASSHRTGENYGYTF.

This chain uses TRBV6-5 with TRBJ1-2, with D perhaps TRBD1 (6 bases). The CDR3 length is 15 residues. CDR1 MNHEY and CDR2 SVGAGI come from the germline V gene. Trimming removed 0 bases from V and 8 bases from J, with 16 bases in between. The CDR3 coding sequence is TGTGCCAGCAGTTACTCGCGGGGGCGAGAGGAAGGCTACACCTTC. Translation gives CASSYSRGREEGYTF.

This clone was seen a single time. Distinct nucleotide sequences in the sample also encode this CDR3. The chain couples TRBV5-1 to TRBJ2-7, with a weak D call TRBD1 (6 bases). Germline V gene sequence: CDR1 SGHRS, CDR2 YFSETQ. The CDR3 is made up of 13 amino acids. The germline V and J ends were trimmed by 4 bases and 4 bases, with 12 bases remaining between them. The CDR3 sequence is CASSEGQTYEQYF. As DNA, the CDR3 is TGCGCCAGCAGCGAAGGACAGACGTACGAGCAGTACTTC.

This clone was seen more than once but under ten times. This chain joins TRBV28 and TRBJ2-1, with 7 bases matching TRBD1. The V and J ends lost 4 bases and 8 bases, in that order; junction bases with no gene match: 14. The CDR3 extends over 16 amino acids. Looked up from germline, CDR1 is MDHEN and CDR2 is SYDVKM. CDR3 nucleotide sequence: TGTGCCAGCAGTTCGTCGGGACAGAATTTATTGCATGAGCAGTTCTTC. This codes for CASSSSGQNLLHEQFF.

The chain employs TRBV28 and TRBJ2-2; TRBD1 aligns across 10 bases. Trimming removed 6 bases from V and 5 bases from J; junction bases left unmatched: 9. The CDR3 spans 16 residues. The germline gives CDR1 MDHEN, CDR2 SYDVKM. The chain's CDR3 is CASREAGTGATGELFF. The CDR3 DNA reads TGTGCCAGCAGGGAAGCCGGGACAGGGGCGACCGGGGAGCTGTTTTTT.

The rearrangement links TRBV6-5 to TRBJ1-4; D unresolved. The germline V gene encodes CDR1 MNHEY and CDR2 SVGAGI. Deletions cut 4 bases from V and 7 bases from J, with 7 bases between. The length of the CDR3 is 12 residues. The CDR3 loop reads CASSSGSEKLFF. The CDR3 nucleotides are TGTGCCAGCAGTTCGGGGTCTGAAAAACTGTTTTTT.

This chain joins TRBV5-5 and TRBJ2-7; 10 nucleotides line up with TRBD1. Germline CDR1 reads SGHKS; CDR2 reads YYEKEE (reference sequence). The CDR3 extends over 14 amino acids. The V and J ends lost 2 bases and 4 bases, in that order; junction bases with no gene match: 3. CDR3 nucleotide sequence: TGTGCCAGCAGCTTAGGGACAGGGGAGTACGAGCAGTACTTC. Amino acid sequence: CASSLGTGEYEQYF.

This clone was seen more than once but under ten times. The DNA of the CDR3 is TGTGCCAGCAGCCTCACCTCAGGGGGCTTTTCCTACGAGCAGTACTTC. This translates into CASSLTSGGFSYEQYF. V usage is TRBV11-2 and J usage is TRBJ2-7; the match to TRBD1 covers 8 bases. With V trimmed by 5 bases and J by 1 base, 10 bases remained unmatched. The CDR3 loop spans 16 amino acids. Germline lookup yields CDR1 SGHAT and CDR2 FQNNGV.

The V call is TRBV24-1, the J call TRBJ2-1, with 9 bases lining up with TRBD1. The ends lost 5 bases at V and 6 bases at J; junction bases unmatched: 4. This CDR3 has 14 amino acids. The germline V gene has CDR1 KGHDR and CDR2 SFDVKD. Here the CDR3 reads CATSATTGGNEQFF. DNA for the CDR3: TGTGCCACCAGTGCCACGACAGGGGGCAATGAGCAGTTCTTC.

This chain connects TRBV27 to TRBJ2-7; 8 bases map to TRBD1. V was clipped by 5 bases and J by 5 bases; unmatched bases: 8. This CDR3 has 14 amino acids. Germline V gene data show CDR1 as MNHEY and CDR2 as SMNVEV (reference sequence). The CDR3 nucleotides read TGTGCCAGCAGTCCCTTCCGGACAGGGAACGAGCAGTACTTC. It codes for CASSPFRTGNEQYF.

The chain links TRBV7-2 to TRBJ1-4; 9 nucleotides line up with TRBD1. The germline V gene encodes CDR1 SGHTA and CDR2 FQGNSA. The CDR3 totals 14 residues. J was trimmed by 7 bases and V by 7 bases; bases with no gene match: 7. CDR3 nucleotide sequence: TGTGCCAGCACCAAGGACAGGGGAAGTGAAAAACTGTTTTTT. It encodes CASTKDRGSEKLFF.

The chain joins TRBV19 to TRBJ2-4; D is unresolved. The germline V and J ends were trimmed by 3 bases and 0 bases, with 9 bases remaining between them. Per the germline V gene, CDR1 is LNHDA and CDR2 is SQIVND (reference sequence). The CDR3 spans 15 residues. In nucleotides, the CDR3 is TGTGCCAGTAGTATTCCCCTCCTAGCCAAAAACATTCAGTACTTC. The encoded protein is CASSIPLLAKNIQYF.

This chain uses TRBV6-6 with TRBJ1-2, with 10 bases matching TRBD1. This CDR3 region has 16 residues. Germline V gene lookup returns CDR1 MNHNY and CDR2 SVGAGI (reference sequence). After removal of 2 bases from V and 6 bases from J, the junction contained 9 bases not matched to a gene. The chain's CDR3 is CASSYTVFGTGDGYTF. Written as DNA, the CDR3 is TGTGCCAGCAGTTACACAGTTTTCGGGACAGGGGATGGCTACACCTTC.

This sequence joins TRBV9 and TRBJ1-3, with 9 bases that match TRBD1. CDR3 length: 15 amino acids. CDR1 SGDLS and CDR2 YYNGEE come from the germline V gene. The V segment lost 4 bases and the J segment 4 bases; nucleotides outside the gene matches: 6. The CDR3 sequence: CASSLTGGPGNTIYF. The CDR3, as DNA: TGTGCCAGCAGCCTAACAGGGGGCCCAGGAAACACCATATATTTT.

This chain uses TRBV6-5 with TRBJ2-7; TRBD2 is a possible D gene (5 bases). The germline V and J ends were trimmed by 5 bases and 6 bases, with 8 bases remaining between them. The CDR3 totals 11 residues. Germline V gene lookup returns CDR1 MNHEY and CDR2 SVGAGI. The CDR3 protein is CASSHGVEQYF. The CDR3, as DNA: TGTGCCAGCAGTCACGGGGTCGAGCAGTACTTC.

The chain has TRBV19 and TRBJ2-7; a possible D gene is TRBD2 (6 bases). The CDR3 totals 15 residues. The germline V gene encodes CDR1 LNHDA and CDR2 SQIVND (reference sequence). Trimming removed 3 bases at V and 0 bases at J, with 12 bases between. The CDR3 is CASSIGRESSYEQYF. CDR3 in DNA: TGTGCCAGTAGTATCGGACGGGAGAGCTCCTACGAGCAGTACTTC.

The chain joins TRBV19 to TRBJ2-5; 8 nucleotides match TRBD1. Germline lookup yields CDR1 LNHDA and CDR2 SQIVND (reference sequence). The CDR3 is made up of 16 amino acids. After removal of 4 bases from V and 1 base from J, the junction contained 8 bases not matched to a gene. The CDR3 sequence: CASSTGQAGFQETQYF. The CDR3 bases are TGTGCCAGTAGTACGGGACAGGCCGGCTTCCAAGAGACCCAGTACTTC.

The V gene is TRBV5-1, the J gene TRBJ1-1; D is uncertain. The length of the CDR3 is 12 residues. The germline V and J ends were trimmed by 3 bases and 6 bases, with 9 bases remaining between them. Germline V gene sequence: CDR1 SGHRS, CDR2 YFSETQ. CDR3 in DNA: TGCGCCAGCAGCTCGGACTCGGCTGAAGCTTTCTTT. Amino acids: CASSSDSAEAFF.

The chain carries TRBV7-9 and TRBJ1-2; tentative D call: TRBD1 (5 bases). The CDR3 is 14 residues long. The V and J ends lost 6 bases and 7 bases respectively, with 18 bases between them. Germline V gene data show CDR1 as SEHNR and CDR2 as FQNEAQ (reference sequence). CDR3 sequence (DNA): TGTGCCAGCAGGCCCGGGGGTTCTCAGGGTGGCTACACCTTC. It yields the protein CASRPGGSQGGYTF.

The gene calls are TRBV7-8 and TRBJ1-2; no clear D gene. The germline V and J ends were trimmed by 5 bases and 1 base, with 5 bases remaining between them. Germline V gene sequence: CDR1 SGHVS, CDR2 FQNEAQ. The CDR3 totals 12 residues. For the CDR3, the DNA is TGTGCCAGCAGCCCAGATAACTATGGCTACACCTTC. This translates into CASSPDNYGYTF.

The chain joins TRBV4-1 to TRBJ1-2; weak D call: TRBD1 (5 bases). The ends were cut back, 1 base at V and 7 bases at J, with 19 bases in the middle. Germline V gene data show CDR1 as MGHRA and CDR2 as YSYEKL. The CDR3 loop spans 16 amino acids. The CDR3 spells CASSQGAGGRGVGYTF. The CDR3 DNA reads as TGCGCCAGCAGCCAAGGGGCCGGGGGAAGAGGGGTTGGCTACACCTTC.

The chain carries TRBV5-4 and TRBJ2-5, with 7 positions matching TRBD2. CDR3 length: 13 residues. Germline CDR1 is SGHNT and CDR2 is YYREEE (reference sequence). The trim removed 6 bases at V and 4 bases at J, leaving 6 bases unmatched. The CDR3 coding sequence is TGTGCCAGCAAAGATTGGGGGGGAGAGACCCAGTACTTC. Protein sequence: CASKDWGGETQYF.